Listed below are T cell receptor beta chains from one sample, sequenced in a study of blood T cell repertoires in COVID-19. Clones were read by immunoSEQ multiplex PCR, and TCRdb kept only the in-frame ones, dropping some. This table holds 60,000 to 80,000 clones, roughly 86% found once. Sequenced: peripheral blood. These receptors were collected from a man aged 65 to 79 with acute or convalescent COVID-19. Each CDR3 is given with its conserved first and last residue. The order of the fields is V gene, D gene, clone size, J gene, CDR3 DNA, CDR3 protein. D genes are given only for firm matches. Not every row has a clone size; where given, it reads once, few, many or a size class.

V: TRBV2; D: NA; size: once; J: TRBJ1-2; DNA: TGTGCCAGCAGTGAACCCCGAGCGGGGACTAACTATGGCTACACCTTC; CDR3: CASSEPRAGTNYGYTF
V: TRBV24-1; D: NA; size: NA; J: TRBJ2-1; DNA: TGTGCCACCAGTGAATCGGGTCGTGAGATGTACAATGAGCAGTTCTTC; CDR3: CATSESGREMYNEQFF
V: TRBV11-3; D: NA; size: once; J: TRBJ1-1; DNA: TGTGCCAGCAGCTTAGATCGGCGGCAGAAAAAAGCTTTCTTT; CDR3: CASSLDRRQKKAFF
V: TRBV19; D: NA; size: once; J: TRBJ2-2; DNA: TGTGCCACTACAACCGTGGGCCCCGGGGAGCTGTTTTTT; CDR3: CATTTVGPGELFF
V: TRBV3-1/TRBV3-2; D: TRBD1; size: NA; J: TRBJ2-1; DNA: TGTGCCAGCAGCCCAACCCCCTCCGGACAGGGGAAGGCTGAGCAGTTCTTC; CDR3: CASSPTPSGQGKAEQFF
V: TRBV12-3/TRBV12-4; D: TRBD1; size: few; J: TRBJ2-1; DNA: TGTGCCAGCTTAGACAGGGGCGCTGAGCAGTTCTTC; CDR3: CASLDRGAEQFF
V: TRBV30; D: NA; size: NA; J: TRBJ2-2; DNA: TGTGCCTGGAGTGTCATCCACTCCGGGGAGCTGTTTTTT; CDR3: CAWSVIHSGELFF
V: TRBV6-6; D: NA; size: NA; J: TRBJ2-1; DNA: TGTGCCAGCGGATCCAAGACTGGTTACAATGAGCAGTTCTTC; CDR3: CASGSKTGYNEQFF
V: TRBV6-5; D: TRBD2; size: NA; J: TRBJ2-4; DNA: TGTGCCAGCAGTCGACTAGCGGGACCCTTTGACATTCAGTACTTC; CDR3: CASSRLAGPFDIQYF
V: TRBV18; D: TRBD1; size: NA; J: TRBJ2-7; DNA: TGTGCCAGCTCACTTCATCCCGGGACAGGGGTCCACGAGCAGTACTTC; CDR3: CASSLHPGTGVHEQYF
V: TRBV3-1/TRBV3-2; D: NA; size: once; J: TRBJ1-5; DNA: TGTGCCAGCAGCCAAGTTTTAGGGGCTCAGCCCCAGCATTTT; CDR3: CASSQVLGAQPQHF